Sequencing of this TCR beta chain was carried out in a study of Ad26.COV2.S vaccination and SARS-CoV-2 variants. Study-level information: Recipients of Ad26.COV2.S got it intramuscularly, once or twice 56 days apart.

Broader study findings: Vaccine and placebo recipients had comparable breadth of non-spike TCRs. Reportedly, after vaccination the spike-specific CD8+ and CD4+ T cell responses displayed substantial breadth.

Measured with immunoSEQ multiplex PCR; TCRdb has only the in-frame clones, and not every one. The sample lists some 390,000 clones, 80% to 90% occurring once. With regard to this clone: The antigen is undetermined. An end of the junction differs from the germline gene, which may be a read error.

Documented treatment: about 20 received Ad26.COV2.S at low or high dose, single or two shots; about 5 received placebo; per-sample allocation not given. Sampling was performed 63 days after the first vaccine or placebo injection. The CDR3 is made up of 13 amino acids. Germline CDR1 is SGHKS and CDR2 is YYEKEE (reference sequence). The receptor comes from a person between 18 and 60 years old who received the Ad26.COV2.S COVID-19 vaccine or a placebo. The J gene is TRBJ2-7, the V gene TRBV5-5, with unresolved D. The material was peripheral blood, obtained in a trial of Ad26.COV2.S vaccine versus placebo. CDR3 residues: CASLATSSSEQYF. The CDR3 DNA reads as TGTGCCAGCCTTGCGACTTCCTCCTCCGAGCAGTACTTC.